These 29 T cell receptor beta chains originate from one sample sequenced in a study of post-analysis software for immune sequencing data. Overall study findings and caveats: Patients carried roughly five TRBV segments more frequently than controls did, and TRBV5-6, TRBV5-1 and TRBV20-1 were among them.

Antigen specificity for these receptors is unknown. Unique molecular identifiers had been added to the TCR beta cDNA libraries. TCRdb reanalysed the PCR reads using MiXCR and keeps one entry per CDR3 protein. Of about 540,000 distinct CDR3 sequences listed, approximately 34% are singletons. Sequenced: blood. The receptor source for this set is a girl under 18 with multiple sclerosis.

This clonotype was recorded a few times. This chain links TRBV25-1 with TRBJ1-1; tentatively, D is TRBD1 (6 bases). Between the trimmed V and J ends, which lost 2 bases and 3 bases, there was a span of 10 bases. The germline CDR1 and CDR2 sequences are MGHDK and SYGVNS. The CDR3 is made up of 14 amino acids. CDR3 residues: CASSEMTGDTEAFF. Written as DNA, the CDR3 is TGTGCCAGCAGTGAAATGACAGGTGACACTGAAGCTTTCTTT.

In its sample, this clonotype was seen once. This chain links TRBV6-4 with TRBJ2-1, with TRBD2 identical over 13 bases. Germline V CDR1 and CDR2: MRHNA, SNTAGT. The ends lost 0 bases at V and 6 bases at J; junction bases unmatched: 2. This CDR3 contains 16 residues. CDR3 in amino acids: CASSDSWTSGGNEQFF. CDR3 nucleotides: TGTGCCAGCAGTGACTCATGGACTAGCGGGGGCAATGAGCAGTTCTTC.

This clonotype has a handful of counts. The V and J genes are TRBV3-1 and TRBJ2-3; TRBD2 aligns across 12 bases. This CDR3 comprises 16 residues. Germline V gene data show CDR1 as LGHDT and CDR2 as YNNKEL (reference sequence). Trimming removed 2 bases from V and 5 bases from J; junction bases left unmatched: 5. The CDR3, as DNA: TGTGCCAGCAGCCAACTAGCGGGGGGGTTGGTAGATACGCAGTATTTT. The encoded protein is CASSQLAGGLVDTQYF.

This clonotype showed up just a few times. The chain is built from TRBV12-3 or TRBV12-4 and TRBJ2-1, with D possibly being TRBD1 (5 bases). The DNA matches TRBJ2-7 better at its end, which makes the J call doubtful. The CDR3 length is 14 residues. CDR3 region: CASSLGGAYNEQYF. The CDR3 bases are TGTGCCAGCAGTTTAGGTGGGGCCTACAATGAGCAGTACTTC.

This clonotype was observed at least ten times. The CDR3 DNA reads TGTGCCACCCCGCCGAGTGGGGGTCAGAATCGGGGTGGACAAGAGACCCAGTACTTC. Translating it yields CATPPSGGQNRGGQETQYF. The rearrangement links TRBV28 to TRBJ2-5, with D possibly being TRBD1 or TRBD2 (5 bases each). This CDR3 has 19 residues. The V end lost 10 bases, the J end lost 2 bases, and 32 bases lay between the germline ends. The V gene's germline CDR1 is MDHEN and CDR2 SYDVKM.

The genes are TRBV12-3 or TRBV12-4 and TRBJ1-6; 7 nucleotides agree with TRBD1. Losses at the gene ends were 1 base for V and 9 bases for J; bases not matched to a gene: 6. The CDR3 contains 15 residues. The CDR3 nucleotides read TGTGCCAGCAGTTTAGGCGGGACAGAGGTTTCACCCCTCCACTTT. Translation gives CASSLGGTEVSPLHF.

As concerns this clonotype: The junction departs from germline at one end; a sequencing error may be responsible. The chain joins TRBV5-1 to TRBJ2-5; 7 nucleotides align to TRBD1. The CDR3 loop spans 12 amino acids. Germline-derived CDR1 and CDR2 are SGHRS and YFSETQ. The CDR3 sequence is CACSEGTAWGYF. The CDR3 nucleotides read TGCGCCTGCAGCGAAGGGACAGCCTGGGGATACTTC.

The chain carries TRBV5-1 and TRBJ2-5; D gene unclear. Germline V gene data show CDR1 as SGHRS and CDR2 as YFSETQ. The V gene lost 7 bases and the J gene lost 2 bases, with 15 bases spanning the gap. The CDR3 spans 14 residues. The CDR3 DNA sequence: TGCGCCAGCTCCTTCGCTAGACCACAAGAGACCCAGTACTTC. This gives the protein CASSFARPQETQYF.

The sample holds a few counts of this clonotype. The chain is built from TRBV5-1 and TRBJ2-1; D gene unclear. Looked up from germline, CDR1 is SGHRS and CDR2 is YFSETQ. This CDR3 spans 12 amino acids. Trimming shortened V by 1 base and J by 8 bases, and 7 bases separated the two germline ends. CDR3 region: CASSLRSHEQFF. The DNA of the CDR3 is TGCGCCAGCAGCTTGCGAAGCCATGAGCAGTTCTTC.

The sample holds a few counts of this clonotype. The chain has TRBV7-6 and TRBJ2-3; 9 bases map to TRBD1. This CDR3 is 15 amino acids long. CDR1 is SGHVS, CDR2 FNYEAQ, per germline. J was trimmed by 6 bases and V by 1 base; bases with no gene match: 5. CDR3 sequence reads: CASSLGGQGMDTQYF. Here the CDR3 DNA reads TGTGCCAGCAGCTTAGGCGGACAGGGGATGGATACGCAGTATTTT.

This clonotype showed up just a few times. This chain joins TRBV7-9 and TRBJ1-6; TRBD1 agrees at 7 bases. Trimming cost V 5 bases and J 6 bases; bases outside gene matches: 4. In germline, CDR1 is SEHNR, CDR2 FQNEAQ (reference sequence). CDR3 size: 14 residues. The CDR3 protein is CASSPTGINSPLHF. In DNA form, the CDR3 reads TGTGCCAGCAGCCCGACAGGGATTAATTCACCCCTCCACTTT.

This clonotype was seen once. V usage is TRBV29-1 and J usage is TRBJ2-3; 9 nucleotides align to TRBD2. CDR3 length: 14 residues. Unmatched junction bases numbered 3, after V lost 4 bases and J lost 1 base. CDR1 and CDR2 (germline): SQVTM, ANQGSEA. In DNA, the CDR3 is TGCAGCGTTGTCAGGACTAGCGGCACAGATACGCAGTATTTT. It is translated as CSVVRTSGTDTQYF.

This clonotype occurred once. Here the CDR3 reads CASSGNRLAGVTDTQYF. CDR3 sequence (DNA): TGTGCCAGCAGCGGGAACCGACTAGCGGGGGTCACAGATACGCAGTATTTT. The rearrangement joins TRBV7-8 to TRBJ2-3, with TRBD2 matching 12 bases. The CDR3 is 17 residues long. CDR1 is SGHVS and CDR2 is FQNEAQ in the germline V gene. Trimming at V came to 5 bases and at J to 2 bases, leaving 8 bases not matched to a gene.

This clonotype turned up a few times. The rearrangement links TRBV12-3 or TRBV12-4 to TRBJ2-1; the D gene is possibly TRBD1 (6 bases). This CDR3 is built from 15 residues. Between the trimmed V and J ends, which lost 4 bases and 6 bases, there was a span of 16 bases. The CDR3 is CASSSEGVGFNEQFF. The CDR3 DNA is TGTGCCAGCAGTTCCGAGGGGGTAGGCTTCAATGAGCAGTTCTTC.

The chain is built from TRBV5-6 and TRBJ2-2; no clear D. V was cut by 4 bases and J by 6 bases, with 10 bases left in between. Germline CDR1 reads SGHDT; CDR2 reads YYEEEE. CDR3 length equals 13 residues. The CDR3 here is CASSKGFSGELFF. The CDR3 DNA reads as TGTGCCAGCAGCAAAGGTTTCTCCGGGGAGCTGTTTTTT.

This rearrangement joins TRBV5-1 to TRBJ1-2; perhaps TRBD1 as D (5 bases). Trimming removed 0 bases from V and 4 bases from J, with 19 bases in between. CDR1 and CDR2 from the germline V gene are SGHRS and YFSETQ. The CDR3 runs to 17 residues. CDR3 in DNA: TGCGCCAGCAGCTTGGTATCCGCAGTATGGGACGGCTATGGCTACACCTTC. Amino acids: CASSLVSAVWDGYGYTF.

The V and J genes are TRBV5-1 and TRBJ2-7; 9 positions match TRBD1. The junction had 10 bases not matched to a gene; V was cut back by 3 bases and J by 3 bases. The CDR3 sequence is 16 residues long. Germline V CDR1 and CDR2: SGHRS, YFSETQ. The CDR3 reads CASSSTATGGHYEQYF. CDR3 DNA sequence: TGCGCCAGCAGCTCGACAGCGACAGGGGGACACTACGAGCAGTACTTC.

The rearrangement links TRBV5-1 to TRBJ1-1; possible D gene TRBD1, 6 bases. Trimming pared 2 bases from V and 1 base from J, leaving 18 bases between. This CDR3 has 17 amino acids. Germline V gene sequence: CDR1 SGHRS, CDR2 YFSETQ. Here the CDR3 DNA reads TGCGCCAGCAGCTTTACAGGGCCACCGACGCAGAACACTGAAGCTTTCTTT. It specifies CASSFTGPPTQNTEAFF.

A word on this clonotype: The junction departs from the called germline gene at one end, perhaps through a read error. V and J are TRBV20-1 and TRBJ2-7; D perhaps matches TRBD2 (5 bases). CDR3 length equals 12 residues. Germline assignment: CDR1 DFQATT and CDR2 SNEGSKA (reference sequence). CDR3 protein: CSTRSSEYEQYF. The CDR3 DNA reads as TGCAGTACTAGAAGCTCGGAATACGAGCAGTACTTC.

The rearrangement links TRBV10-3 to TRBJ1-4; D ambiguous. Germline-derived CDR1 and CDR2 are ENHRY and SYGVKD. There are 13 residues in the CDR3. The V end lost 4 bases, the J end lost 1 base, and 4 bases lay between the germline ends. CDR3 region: CAISAVTNEKLFF. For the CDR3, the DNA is TGTGCCATCAGTGCGGTAACTAATGAAAAACTGTTTTTT.

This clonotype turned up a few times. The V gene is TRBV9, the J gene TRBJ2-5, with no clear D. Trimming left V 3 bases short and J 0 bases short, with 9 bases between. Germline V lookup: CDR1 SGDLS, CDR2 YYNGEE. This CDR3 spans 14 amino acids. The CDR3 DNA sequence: TGTGCCAGCAGCGAGGGTCATCACCAAGAGACCCAGTACTTC. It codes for CASSEGHHQETQYF.

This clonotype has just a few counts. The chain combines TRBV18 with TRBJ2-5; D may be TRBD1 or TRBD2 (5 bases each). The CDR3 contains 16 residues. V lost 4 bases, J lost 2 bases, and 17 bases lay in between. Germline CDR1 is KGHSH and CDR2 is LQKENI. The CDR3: CASSQTPGPLQETQYF. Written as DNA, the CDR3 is TGTGCCAGCTCACAGACCCCGGGACCACTTCAAGAGACCCAGTACTTC.

This chain's CDR3 is CASSLEAGTSNTEAFF. CDR3 sequence (DNA): TGCGCCAGCAGCTTGGAGGCTGGGACCTCGAACACTGAAGCTTTCTTT. The chain links TRBV5-1 to TRBJ1-1, with D perhaps TRBD1 (5 bases). The CDR3 loop spans 16 amino acids. Deletions cut 0 bases from V and 1 base from J, with 13 bases between. Per germline, CDR1 SGHRS and CDR2 YFSETQ.

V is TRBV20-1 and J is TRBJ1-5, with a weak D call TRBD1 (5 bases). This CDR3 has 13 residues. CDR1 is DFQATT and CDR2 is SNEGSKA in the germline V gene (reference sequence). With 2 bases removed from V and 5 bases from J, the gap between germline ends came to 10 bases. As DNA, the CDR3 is TGCAGTGCTAGACAGGGTTACGATCAGCCCCAGCATTTT. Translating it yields CSARQGYDQPQHF.

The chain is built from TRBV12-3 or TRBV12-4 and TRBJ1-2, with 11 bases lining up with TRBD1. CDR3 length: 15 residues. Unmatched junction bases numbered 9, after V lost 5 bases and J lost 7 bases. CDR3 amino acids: CASSPWTGGCSGYTF. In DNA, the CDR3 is TGTGCCAGCAGTCCCTGGACAGGGGGCTGCTCTGGCTACACCTTC.

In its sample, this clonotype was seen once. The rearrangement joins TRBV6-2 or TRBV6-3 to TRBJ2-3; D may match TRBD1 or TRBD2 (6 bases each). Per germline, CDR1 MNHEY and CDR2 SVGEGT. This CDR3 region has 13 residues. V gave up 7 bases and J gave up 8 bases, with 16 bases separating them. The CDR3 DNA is TGTGCCAGCAAACAGGGAGGAGGGGGTACGCAGTATTTT. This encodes CASKQGGGGTQYF.

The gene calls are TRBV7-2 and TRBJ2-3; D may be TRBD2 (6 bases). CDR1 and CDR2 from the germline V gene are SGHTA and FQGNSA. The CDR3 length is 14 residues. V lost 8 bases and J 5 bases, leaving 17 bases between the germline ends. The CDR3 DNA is TGTGCCAGCCGCCGGGGGACCGGAGGAGATACGCAGTATTTT. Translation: CASRRGTGGDTQYF.

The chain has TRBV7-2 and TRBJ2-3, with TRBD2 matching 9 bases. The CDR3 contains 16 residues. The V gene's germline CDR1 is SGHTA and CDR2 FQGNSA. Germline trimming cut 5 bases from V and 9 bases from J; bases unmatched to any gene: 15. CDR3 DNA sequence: TGTGCCAGCAGCCCCCCGGGTGGCGGGGGGGTTACCACGCAGTATTTT. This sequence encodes CASSPPGGGGVTTQYF.

This CDR3 is CASSYPGAGDGYTF. In DNA, the CDR3 is TGTGCCAGCAGTTACCCAGGGGCAGGGGATGGCTACACCTTC. The V call is TRBV6-2 or TRBV6-3, the J call TRBJ1-2; D might be TRBD1 (6 bases). From germline, CDR1 is MNHEY and CDR2 SVGEGT. Trimming left V 2 bases short and J 6 bases short, with 13 bases between. The CDR3 loop spans 14 amino acids.